The source of this T cell receptor (beta chain) is a study of T cells in Graves' hyperthyroidism and ophthalmopathy. The study based diagnoses on clinical symptoms, serum thyroxine and TRAb, thyroid ultrasound and orbital computed tomography. An approximately 10 ml volume of fresh peripheral blood provided the PBMCs. The V segment lost 4 bases and the J segment 6 bases; nucleotides outside the gene matches: 8. CDR3 size: 15 residues. Germline CDR1 reads MDHEN; CDR2 reads SYDVKM. Study results and caveats: Blood held most thyroid clonotypes expanded above 0.001 frequency. A 13 V-J model separated ophthalmopathy from stable hyperthyroidism.

This clonotype was picked up many times. Antigen specificity is unknown. The source material, RNA transcripts, was used to amplify TCR beta CDR3 regions. HTBI primers were used for first-round RT-PCR of the TCR CDR3. MiXCR was run by TCRdb on the multiplex PCR reads, yielding one entry per CDR3 protein. The data hold approximately 400,000 distinct CDR3 sequences, with roughly 13% observed a single time. The material sequenced was blood. The chain links TRBV28 to TRBJ1-1, with 10 bases matching TRBD1. This clonotype was obtained from a man in his fifties or sixties with Graves' ophthalmopathy. Written as DNA, the CDR3 is TGTGCCAGCAGTTCGACCGGGACAGGGGAGCCTGAAGCTTTCTTT. Translated, it gives CASSSTGTGEPEAFF.